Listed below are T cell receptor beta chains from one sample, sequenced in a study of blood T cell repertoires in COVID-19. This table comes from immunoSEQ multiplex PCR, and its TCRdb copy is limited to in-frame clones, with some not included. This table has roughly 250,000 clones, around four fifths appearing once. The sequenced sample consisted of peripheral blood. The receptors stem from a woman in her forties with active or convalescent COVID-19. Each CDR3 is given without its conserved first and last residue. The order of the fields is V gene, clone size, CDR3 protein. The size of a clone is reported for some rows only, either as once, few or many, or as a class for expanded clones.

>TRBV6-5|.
ASIYRGSSNYGYT
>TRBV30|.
AWSVLGRNYGYT
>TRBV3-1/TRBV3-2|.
ASSQGSGLTNEKLF
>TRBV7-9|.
ASSPGTAGYGYT
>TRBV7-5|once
VRSPGFFSSGANVLT
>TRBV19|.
ASRQGFEKLF
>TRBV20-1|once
SASPGGHDEQF
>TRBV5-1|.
ASSRGLASYYEQY
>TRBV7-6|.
ASSLYEDSTEAF
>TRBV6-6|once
ASSHGGTINTGELF
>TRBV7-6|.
ASSPQGNYGYT
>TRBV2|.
ASRPGSVGKLF
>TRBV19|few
ASSIFRQREKLF
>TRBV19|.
ASSPRAIYGYT
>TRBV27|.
ASSLGQGPYEQY
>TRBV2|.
ASETSGSYNEQF
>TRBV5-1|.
ASSLYGQGVDEQF
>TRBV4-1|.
ASSQERQGWDGYT
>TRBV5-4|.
ASSFDSREKLF
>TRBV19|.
ASSMDGTLGQPQH
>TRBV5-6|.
ASSYQQGYEQY
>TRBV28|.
ASRRGPGELF
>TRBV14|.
ASNQGQLGDYEQY
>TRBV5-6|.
ASSSDRGSNQPQH
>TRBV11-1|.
ASSKGLAGDSDTQY
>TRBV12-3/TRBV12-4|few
ASSRGPGTAQH
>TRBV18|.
ASSLMTRGLPETQY
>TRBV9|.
ASSVGVAADEKLF
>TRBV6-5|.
ASRRGRLNTEAF
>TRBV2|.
ASSAEQGARSPLH
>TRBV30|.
AWSVQGNEKLF
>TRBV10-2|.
ASSDFSAATEAF
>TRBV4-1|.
ASSQGTGGRVEKLF
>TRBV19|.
ASSIDRWGNTIY
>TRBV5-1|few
ASSLERGGTDTQY
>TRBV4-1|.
ASSQDLGGTQY
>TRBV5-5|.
ASSLDPLRETQY
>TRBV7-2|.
ASSLLGARYEQY
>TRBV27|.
ASSLAQGGQETQY
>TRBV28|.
ASSLQGYEQY
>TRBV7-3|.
ASSLGQGETQY
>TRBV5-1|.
ASSSGQGRVSDTQY
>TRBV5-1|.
ASRHRSFTDTQY
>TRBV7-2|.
ASSPTGLAGNEQY
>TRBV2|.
ASSLAGAANTGELF
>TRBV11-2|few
ASSLVAYSPLH
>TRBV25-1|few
ASSEYILGQGWTLH
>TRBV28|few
ASSSGTGGYGYT
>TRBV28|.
ASRAFTGNTEAF
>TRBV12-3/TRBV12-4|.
ASSFGTGRGYT
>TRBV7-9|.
ASSLAQLLNYGYT
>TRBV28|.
ASVGPGSKGTDTQY
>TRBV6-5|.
AGKQALNSPLH
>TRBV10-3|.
AISGGGATNEKLF
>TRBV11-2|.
ASSFSENTEAF